This TCR beta chain was sequenced during a study of shared clonotypes between healthy human individuals. General study points: Since donors were few, the genetic and exposure-history diversity represented was limited. Roughly 5% of naive CD4 clonotypes were common to four donors.

Germline assignment: CDR1 SGDLS and CDR2 YYNGEE. This CDR3 is built from 14 residues. V shed 0 bases and J shed 0 bases, with 5 bases lying between them. Every immunoSEQ plate was one replicate of a subset's evenly spread DNA. Clones were read by immunoSEQ multiplex PCR, and TCRdb kept only the in-frame ones, dropping some. The sample yields 650,000 to 700,000 clones, roughly 87% seen once. The table lists this clone with a count of one. Its specificity is unknown. Sequenced material: memory CD8+ T cells from PBMCs. As to subset: CD45RO+ cells pooled with CCR7-negative TemRA cells. The V gene is TRBV9, the J gene TRBJ2-3, with no clear D. This sequence was found in a man younger than 35 in good health. Some clones in this sample may be carry-over from other donors' samples. This chain's CDR3 is CASSVDSSTDTQYF. DNA of the CDR3: TGTGCCAGCAGCGTAGACTCGAGCACAGATACGCAGTATTTT.